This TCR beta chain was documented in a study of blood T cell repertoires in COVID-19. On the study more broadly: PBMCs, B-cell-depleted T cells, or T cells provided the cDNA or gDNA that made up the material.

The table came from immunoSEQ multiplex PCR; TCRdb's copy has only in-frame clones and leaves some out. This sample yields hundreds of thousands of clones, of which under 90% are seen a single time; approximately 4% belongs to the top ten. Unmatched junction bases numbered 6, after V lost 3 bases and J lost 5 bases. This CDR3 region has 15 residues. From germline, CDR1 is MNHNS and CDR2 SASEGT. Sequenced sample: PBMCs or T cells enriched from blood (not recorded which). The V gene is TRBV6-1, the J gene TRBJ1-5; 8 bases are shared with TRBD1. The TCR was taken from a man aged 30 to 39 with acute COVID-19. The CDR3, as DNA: TGTGCCAGCAGTGATGGACAGGGAGGCGATCAGCCCCAGCATTTT. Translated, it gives CASSDGQGGDQPQHF.